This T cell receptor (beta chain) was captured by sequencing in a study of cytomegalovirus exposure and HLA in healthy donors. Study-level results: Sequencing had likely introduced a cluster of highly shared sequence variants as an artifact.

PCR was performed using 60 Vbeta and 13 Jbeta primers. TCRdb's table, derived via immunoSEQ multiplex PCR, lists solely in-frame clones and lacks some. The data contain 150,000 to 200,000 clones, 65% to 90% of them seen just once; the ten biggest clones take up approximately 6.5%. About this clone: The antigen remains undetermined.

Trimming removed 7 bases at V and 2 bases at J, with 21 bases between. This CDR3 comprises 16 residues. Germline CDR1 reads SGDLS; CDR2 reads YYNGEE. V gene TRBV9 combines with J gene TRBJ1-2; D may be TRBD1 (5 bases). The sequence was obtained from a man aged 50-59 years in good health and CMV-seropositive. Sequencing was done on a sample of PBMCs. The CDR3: CASAEGGVQGNYGYTF. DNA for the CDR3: TGTGCCAGCGCGGAAGGAGGGGTGCAAGGGAACTATGGCTACACCTTC.